The 2 T cell receptor beta chains below come from one sample, sequenced in a study of beta chain features in type 1 diabetes. Antigen specificity for these receptors is unknown. All of the isolated RNA was reverse transcribed, so expressed TCRB transcripts were sequenced. TCRdb's table, derived via immunoSEQ multiplex PCR, lists solely in-frame clones and lacks some. The data contain around 150,000 clones, 8% to 9.5% of them singletons. Study-wide results and limits: Shorter TCRB CDR3s, moderately but significantly so, were found in Type 1 diabetes patients in all four CD4+ subsets.

The sequenced sample consisted of central memory CD4+ T cells from blood. These receptor sequences come from a woman between 18 and 29 years old with type 1 diabetes.

This chain links TRBV2 with TRBJ1-6; TRBD1 matches at 8 bases. After removal of 6 bases from V and 10 bases from J, the junction contained 14 bases not matched to a gene. The CDR3 totals 16 residues. Per germline, CDR1 SNHLY and CDR2 FYNNEI. CDR3 protein: CASRGAGTGPNSPLHF. The CDR3 DNA reads as TGTGCCAGCAGAGGCGCCGGGACAGGTCCCAACTCACCCCTCCACTTT.

The CDR3 loop is CASSPLTTSGDTQYF. The CDR3 bases are TGTGCCAGCTCACCATTGACGACTAGCGGAGATACGCAGTATTTT. The rearrangement joins TRBV18 to TRBJ2-3, with 9 bases that match TRBD2. Losses at the gene ends were 2 bases for V and 5 bases for J; bases not matched to a gene: 5. The CDR3 covers 15 residues. The germline gives CDR1 KGHSH, CDR2 LQKENI. Together with reference TRBV18 and TRBJ2-3, the CDR3 gives the full variable domain: NAGVMQNPRHLVRRRGQEARLRCSPMKGHSHVYWYRQLPEEGLKFMVYLQKENIIDESGMPKERFSAEFPKEGPSILRIQQVVRGDSAAYFCASSPLTTSGDTQYFGPGTRLTVL.